The entry below describes one T cell receptor beta chain. This record comes from a study of CD8 T cells in Susac syndrome. V was clipped by 0 bases and J by 9 bases, with 14 bases between them. The CDR3 has 13 residues. From germline, CDR1 is DFQATT and CDR2 SNEGSKA (reference sequence). Roughly 0.45 to 1 ug RNA was reverse transcribed with random hexamers. One entry per CDR3 protein, called by TCRdb with MiXCR from the immunoSEQ multiplex PCR reads. The table shows about 130,000 distinct CDR3 sequences, with roughly 94% occurring only once. The sequenced material came from CD4+ T cells from PBMCs. The V and J genes are TRBV20-1 and TRBJ1-1; D is unclear. The receptor comes from a human donor with multiple sclerosis. CDR3: CSARDPTARQAFF. The CDR3 DNA reads as TGCAGTGCTAGAGATCCAACAGCTAGACAAGCTTTCTTT.